These 27 T cell receptor beta chains share one sample of origin, sequenced in a study of cytomegalovirus exposure and HLA in healthy donors. Use of 60 Vbeta and 13 Jbeta primers characterized the PCR. Repertoires were generated with immunoSEQ multiplex PCR, while TCRdb's copy carries only in-frame clones and drops some. The table includes 150,000 to 200,000 clones, around 77% detected once. Source material: PBMCs. These receptors originate from a female donor in good health and CMV-seronegative.

CDR3 protein: CASSIDTRKDEQYF. The CDR3 DNA sequence: TGTGCCAGTAGTATAGACACCAGGAAGGACGAGCAGTACTTC. The chain couples TRBV19 to TRBJ2-7, with D uncertain. The CDR3 runs to 14 residues. CDR1 is LNHDA, CDR2 SQIVND, per germline (reference sequence). V was shortened by 0 bases and J by 5 bases, with 11 bases between the two germline ends.

This clone came up once. The chain carries TRBV19 and TRBJ2-5; 8 bases align to TRBD1. The length of the CDR3 is 15 residues. Germline lookup yields CDR1 LNHDA and CDR2 SQIVND (reference sequence). Trimming at V came to 5 bases and at J to 4 bases, leaving 9 bases not matched to a gene. The CDR3 bases are TGTGCCAGTAGTTCGACCAGGGGGCGGTTAGAGACCCAGTACTTC. Protein product: CASSSTRGRLETQYF.

This clone was detected only once. This chain links TRBV5-1 with TRBJ1-1; unclear D gene. The length of the CDR3 is 13 residues. The V end lost 0 bases, the J end lost 3 bases, and 6 bases lay between the germline ends. Germline loops: CDR1 SGHRS, CDR2 YFSETQ. CDR3 region: CASSLEADTEAFF. CDR3 nucleotides: TGCGCCAGCAGCTTGGAGGCGGACACTGAAGCTTTCTTT.

The chain carries TRBV5-1 and TRBJ2-1; 8 positions match TRBD2. Germline V lookup: CDR1 SGHRS, CDR2 YFSETQ. There are 15 residues in the CDR3. V was clipped by 4 bases and J by 4 bases; unmatched bases: 7. The CDR3 coding sequence is TGCGCCAGCAGCCTGGCGATAGCGGGATACAATGAGCAGTTCTTC. Translated: CASSLAIAGYNEQFF.

The chain carries TRBV5-1 and TRBJ2-7, with D maybe TRBD2 (6 bases). CDR3 size: 15 residues. V lost 4 bases and J lost 2, with 16 bases in between. Germline CDR1 reads SGHRS; CDR2 reads YFSETQ. CDR3 bases: TGCGCCAGCAGCCCCATCCCGGGGGAACCCTACGAGCAGTACTTC. Translation: CASSPIPGEPYEQYF.

J is TRBJ1-1 and V is TRBV27; the D gene is possibly TRBD1 (5 bases). CDR1 MNHEY and CDR2 SMNVEV come from the germline V gene (reference sequence). The CDR3 has 14 residues. Trimming removed 4 bases from V and 4 bases from J, with 13 bases in between. CDR3 in amino acids: CASSSGDIGTEAFF. The CDR3 DNA is TGTGCCAGCAGTTCGGGGGATATCGGCACTGAAGCTTTCTTT.

The rearrangement links TRBV7-6 to TRBJ2-3; no clear D. The V and J ends lost 5 bases and 8 bases respectively, with 17 bases between them. This CDR3 is 14 amino acids long. Germline V gene sequence: CDR1 SGHVS, CDR2 FNYEAQ. CDR3 bases: TGTGCCAGCAGCCCTAGTCGGAAGCGCGGTACGCAGTATTTT. Its translation: CASSPSRKRGTQYF. Complete variable domain (other parts from reference TRBV7-6 and TRBJ2-3): GAGVSQSPRYKVTKRGQDVALRCDPISGHVSLYWYRQALGQGPEFLTYFNYEAQQDKSGLPNDRFSAERPEGSISTLTIQRTEQRDSAMYRCASSPSRKRGTQYFGPGTRLTVL.

This clone was observed a single time. The J gene is TRBJ1-2, the V gene TRBV19; D call uncertain. The V end was cut by 7 bases, the J end by 0 bases, with 12 bases between. CDR1 and CDR2 from the germline V gene are LNHDA and SQIVND (reference sequence). The CDR3 sequence is 14 residues long. For the CDR3, the DNA is TGTGCCAGTACTCCAAATCGAGCTAACTATGGCTACACCTTC. Amino acid sequence: CASTPNRANYGYTF.

The gene calls are TRBV5-6 and TRBJ1-2; 8 nucleotides agree with TRBD1. The CDR3 length is 13 residues. With 1 base clipped from V and 6 bases from J, the junction kept 2 bases outside the gene matches. Germline V lookup: CDR1 SGHDT, CDR2 YYEEEE. The CDR3 loop is CASSLLQGDGYTF. DNA of the CDR3: TGTGCCAGCAGCTTGCTACAGGGGGATGGCTACACCTTC.

This clone has a single count. The chain carries TRBV20-1 and TRBJ2-1, with D hard to call. V was pared by 2 bases and J by 10 bases, with 9 bases between. The CDR3 is made up of 11 amino acids. The germline V gene has CDR1 DFQATT and CDR2 SNEGSKA (reference sequence). CDR3 sequence: CSARTYPEQFF. CDR3 nucleotide sequence: TGCAGTGCTAGAACATACCCAGAGCAGTTCTTC.

This clone was counted a few times. This sequence joins TRBV7-9 and TRBJ1-1, with 7 nucleotides matching TRBD1. CDR3 size: 13 residues. Germline CDR1 is SEHNR and CDR2 is FQNEAQ (reference sequence). Trimming at V came to 5 bases and at J to 7 bases, leaving 7 bases not matched to a gene. The CDR3 sequence is CASSPGQIDEAFF. As DNA, the CDR3 is TGTGCCAGCAGCCCGGGACAGATAGATGAAGCTTTCTTT.

The chain joins TRBV5-6 to TRBJ2-1; TRBD1 might be the D (5 bases). The CDR3 length is 12 residues. Deletions cut 0 bases from V and 10 bases from J, with 8 bases between. CDR1 SGHDT and CDR2 YYEEEE come from the germline V gene. The CDR3 DNA reads as TGTGCCAGCAGCTTGGAGGGGTGGGAGCAGTTCTTC. Translating gives CASSLEGWEQFF.

This rearrangement joins TRBV5-1 to TRBJ1-2, with D possibly being TRBD1 (5 bases). V lost 5 bases to trimming and J lost 4 bases, with 12 bases between them. Germline assignment: CDR1 SGHRS and CDR2 YFSETQ. CDR3 size: 13 residues. CDR3 in amino acids: CASSSGLSYGYTF. The CDR3, as DNA: TGCGCCAGCAGTTCAGGGCTGAGCTATGGCTACACCTTC. Based on the CDR3 plus reference TRBV5-1 and TRBJ1-2, the full variable domain is KAGVTQTPRYLIKTRGQQVTLSCSPISGHRSVSWYQQTPGQGLQFLFEYFSETQRNKGNFPGRFSGRQFSNSRSEMNVSTLELGDSALYLCASSSGLSYGYTFGSGTRLTVV.

J is TRBJ1-6 and V is TRBV6-4, with 7 bases lining up with TRBD1. J was trimmed by 7 bases and V by 4 bases; bases with no gene match: 4. Germline V gene sequence: CDR1 MRHNA, CDR2 SNTAGT. The CDR3 extends over 14 amino acids. CDR3 loop: CASSGGTENSPLHF. CDR3 in DNA: TGTGCCAGCAGTGGAGGGACAGAAAATTCACCCCTCCACTTT.

DNA for the CDR3: TGTGCCAGTACGGGGGCTGAAGCTTTCTTT. Translating gives CASTGAEAFF. The chain combines TRBV19 with TRBJ1-1; perhaps TRBD1 as D (5 bases). V was clipped by 7 bases and J by 6 bases, with 6 bases between them. CDR3 length: 10 residues. Germline loops: CDR1 LNHDA, CDR2 SQIVND (reference sequence).

The genes are TRBV21-1 and TRBJ2-2; the D segment call TRBD2 is taken from the table without a DNA check. TRBV21-1 corresponds to a pseudogene. The CDR3 runs to 18 residues. The CDR3 reads CASSKESRSGGDTGELFF. As DNA, the CDR3 is TGTGCCAGCAGCAAAGAAAGCCGAAGCGGGGGGGACACCGGGGAGCTGTTTTTT.

As concerns this clone: The sample has other DNA sequences that encode this CDR3 too. This rearrangement joins TRBV28 to TRBJ1-5, with unresolved D. V shed 4 bases and J shed 5 bases, with 6 bases lying between them. The CDR3 sequence is 12 residues long. The germline gives CDR1 MDHEN, CDR2 SYDVKM. CDR3 region: CASSWGDQPQHF. CDR3 nucleotides: TGTGCCAGCAGTTGGGGAGATCAGCCCCAGCATTTT.

The gene calls are TRBV30 and TRBJ1-2; weak D call: TRBD1 (6 bases). Germline CDR1 reads GTSNPN; CDR2 reads SVGIG (reference sequence). V was cut by 2 bases and J by 11 bases, with 15 bases left in between. This CDR3 is built from 12 residues. The CDR3 reads CAWSPTGRSYTF. Here the CDR3 DNA reads TGTGCCTGGAGTCCAACAGGGCGCTCATACACCTTC. Complete variable domain (other parts from reference TRBV30 and TRBJ1-2): SQTIHQWPATLVQPVGSPLSLECTVEGTSNPNLYWYRQAAGRGLQLLFYSVGIGQISSEVPQNLSASRPQDRQFILSSKKLLLSDSGFYLCAWSPTGRSYTFGSGTRLTVV.

The chain links TRBV29-1 to TRBJ1-1; 9 bases are a match to TRBD1. V dropped 7 bases and J dropped 1; count of bases not matched to a gene: 4. Germline V gene sequence: CDR1 SQVTM, CDR2 ANQGSEA. This CDR3 comprises 13 residues. This CDR3 is CSGTGAGNTEAFF. In DNA, the CDR3 is TGCAGCGGGACAGGGGCTGGGAACACTGAAGCTTTCTTT.

This chain joins TRBV28 and TRBJ1-1; a weak D match, TRBD1 (6 bases). Germline CDR1 and CDR2: MDHEN and SYDVKM. CDR3 size: 13 residues. The V gene lost 2 bases and the J gene lost 11 bases, with 15 bases spanning the gap. CDR3 DNA: TGTGCCAGCAGTTTACGATCAGGGGAAGGCGCTTTCTTT. Amino acid sequence: CASSLRSGEGAFF. The full variable domain, with the rest looked up from reference TRBV28 and TRBJ1-1, is DVKVTQSSRYLVKRTGEKVFLECVQDMDHENMFWYRQDPGLGLRLIYFSYDVKMKEKGDIPEGYSVSREKKERFSLILESASTNQTSMYLCASSLRSGEGAFFGQGTRLTVV.

The rearrangement uses TRBV19 and TRBJ2-2; 9 nucleotides match TRBD2. The trim removed 3 bases at V and 5 bases at J, leaving 7 bases unmatched. This CDR3 has 16 amino acids. Looked up from germline, CDR1 is LNHDA and CDR2 is SQIVND (reference sequence). The DNA for the CDR3 is TGTGCCAGTAGTATCGGTGCTAGCGGGAAAACCGGGGAGCTGTTTTTT. It encodes CASSIGASGKTGELFF.

V usage is TRBV19 and J usage is TRBJ2-6; D may be TRBD1 (5 bases). Germline values: CDR1 LNHDA, CDR2 SQIVND (reference sequence). This CDR3 comprises 13 residues. The CDR3: CAGARAGANVLTF. The CDR3 bases are TGTGCTGGGGCTAGGGCGGGGGCCAACGTCCTGACTTTC.

This chain connects TRBV5-1 to TRBJ1-1, with D tentatively TRBD1 (6 bases). Per germline, CDR1 SGHRS and CDR2 YFSETQ. Trimming stripped 1 base from V and 0 bases from J, with 7 bases between. The CDR3 is made up of 14 amino acids. The CDR3: CASSLTGLNTEAFF. In nucleotides, the CDR3 is TGCGCCAGCAGCTTGACAGGGTTGAACACTGAAGCTTTCTTT.

The rearrangement links TRBV5-4 to TRBJ1-2; no clear D. The CDR3 sequence is 13 residues long. Germline V gene lookup returns CDR1 SGHNT and CDR2 YYREEE (reference sequence). V lost 0 bases to trimming and J lost 8 bases, with 11 bases between them. The CDR3 region has the DNA TGTGCCAGCAGCTTGGCCATCGAGGAGGGCTACACCTTC. Translating gives CASSLAIEEGYTF. The full variable domain, in which reference TRBV5-4 and TRBJ1-2 provide the parts outside the CDR3, is ETGVTQSPTHLIKTRGQQVTLRCSSQSGHNTVSWYQQALGQGPQFIFQYYREEENGRGNFPPRFSGLQFPNYSSELNVNALELDDSALYLCASSLAIEEGYTFGSGTRLTVV.

The gene calls are TRBV4-1 and TRBJ2-2; TRBD1 matches at 7 bases. With V trimmed by 0 bases and J by 3 bases, 4 bases remained unmatched. This CDR3 spans 16 amino acids. Germline-derived CDR1 and CDR2 are MGHRA and YSYEKL. CDR3 loop: CASSQDPTGDTGELFF. In nucleotides, the CDR3 is TGCGCCAGCAGCCAAGATCCCACAGGGGACACCGGGGAGCTGTTTTTT.

This clone appeared a few times. V gene TRBV5-8 combines with J gene TRBJ2-2, with D perhaps TRBD2 (6 bases). CDR1 and CDR2 from the germline V gene are SGHTS and YDEGEE. The CDR3 has 14 residues. V lost 4 bases and J 3 bases, leaving 10 bases between the germline ends. Written as DNA, the CDR3 is TGTGCCAGCAGCGCCGGGACTGACACCGGGGAGCTGTTTTTT. It encodes CASSAGTDTGELFF.

V and J are TRBV9 and TRBJ2-7; 15 bases are a match to TRBD2. Trimming at V came to 4 bases and at J to 6 bases, leaving 5 bases not matched to a gene. The CDR3 is 15 residues long. Germline CDR1 is SGDLS and CDR2 is YYNGEE. The CDR3 loop is CASSRTSGGALEQYF. The CDR3 coding sequence is TGTGCCAGCAGCAGGACTAGCGGGGGGGCCCTCGAGCAGTACTTC.